These 5 T cell receptor beta chains originate from one sample sequenced in a study of cytomegalovirus exposure and HLA in healthy donors. This PCR relied on a set of 60 Vbeta primers and 13 Jbeta primers. Profiled with immunoSEQ multiplex PCR; TCRdb holds only in-frame clones, not every one. The table lists approximately 74,000 clones, approximately 57% of them singletons. Sequencing input: PBMCs. The receptor set was obtained from a young man in good health and CMV-seropositive.

This clone was recorded once. The junction differs from germline at one of its ends, possibly a read error. This rearrangement joins TRBV7-3 to TRBJ1-1; D not resolved. This CDR3 contains 12 residues. Germline CDR1 SGHTA, CDR2 FQGTGA. The CDR3 sequence: CASSRGGSDIVF. CDR3 sequence (DNA): TGTGCCAGCAGCCGCGGAGGGTCCGATATTGTCTTT.

This rearrangement joins TRBV29-1 to TRBJ1-5, with no clear D. The germline V gene has CDR1 SQVTM and CDR2 ANQGSEA. The CDR3 has 14 amino acids. CDR3 coding DNA: TGCTCCCTGAATGGTTACCGGGGCAATCAGCCCCAGCATTTT. Its translation is CSLNGYRGNQPQHF.

This clone was observed a few times. This chain uses TRBV19 with TRBJ1-1; D uncertain. CDR3 length: 13 amino acids. Germline values: CDR1 LNHDA, CDR2 SQIVND (reference sequence). V lost 7 bases, J lost 2 bases, and 11 bases lay in between. The chain's CDR3 is CASTRGPNTEAFF. Here the CDR3 DNA reads TGTGCCAGTACCAGAGGCCCCAACACTGAAGCTTTCTTT. Full variable domain (remainder filled in from reference TRBV19 and TRBJ1-1): DGGITQSPKYLFRKEGQNVTLSCEQNLNHDAMYWYRQDPGQGLRLIYYSQIVNDFQKGDIAEGYSVSREKKESFPLTVTSAQKNPTAFYLCASTRGPNTEAFFGQGTRLTVV.

J is TRBJ1-5 and V is TRBV30, with 9 nucleotides matching TRBD1. V was pared by 3 bases and J by 3 bases, with 9 bases of the junction left unmatched. The CDR3 consists of 16 residues. Germline CDR1 reads GTSNPN; CDR2 reads SVGIG (reference sequence). The DNA for the CDR3 is TGTGCCTGGAGGACGAAGGGACAGGGAAACAATCAGCCCCAGCATTTT. It is translated as CAWRTKGQGNNQPQHF.

This clone turned up a few times. This chain connects TRBV29-1 to TRBJ1-1; perhaps TRBD1 as D (5 bases). Germline V gives CDR1 SQVTM, CDR2 ANQGSEA. V lost 6 bases and J lost 5, with 22 bases in between. There are 15 residues in the CDR3. DNA for the CDR3: TGCAGCGTCTTAGGGGCAAGGGACCGGGAGACTGAAGCTTTCTTT. It codes for CSVLGARDRETEAFF.